The entry below describes one T cell receptor beta chain. What it recognizes is unknown. The protocol attached unique molecular identifiers to individual cDNA molecules. TCRdb passed the 5' RACE reads through MiXCR, listing each CDR3 protein once. This sample has some 40,000 distinct CDR3 sequences; 3% to 4.5% occur once, and the top ten carry roughly 10%. This entry belongs to a study of early T cells in non-severe SARS-CoV-2 infection. Study summary: Chains from this unsorted whole-blood bulk RNA could not be paired.

Study results and caveats: CD4 and private specificities were missed by VDJdb matching, which favored anti-spike CD8 responses.

Germline V gene data show CDR1 as LGHNA and CDR2 as YSLEER. There are 16 residues in the CDR3. J was trimmed by 0 bases and V by 1 base; bases with no gene match: 2. Input material: whole blood. The chain combines TRBV4-3 with TRBJ2-2, with 7 bases aligning to TRBD2. The source is an adult who was a healthcare worker with PCR-confirmed SARS-CoV-2 infection or an uninfected control (not recorded which). The CDR3 region has the DNA TGCGCCAGCAGCCAAGCAGGGACTACGAACACCGGGGAGCTGTTTTTT. It translates to CASSQAGTTNTGELFF.